The entry below gives a single T cell receptor beta chain sequence along with its context. The V and J ends lost 3 bases and 3 bases, in that order; junction bases with no gene match: 1. Germline assignment: CDR1 SQVTM and CDR2 ANQGSEA. CDR3 size: 13 residues. The sample originates from a study of blood T cell repertoires in COVID-19. Using immunoSEQ multiplex PCR, the repertoire was profiled, and TCRdb retains in-frame clones only, with some absent. The table records over 300,000 clones, about 89% of them present only once. The receptor was isolated from a man in his forties or fifties with acute or convalescent COVID-19. Sequenced input: peripheral blood. This chain joins TRBV29-1 and TRBJ2-3; 9 bases line up with TRBD2. This CDR3 is CSVDAGGTDTQYF. In DNA form, the CDR3 reads TGCAGCGTTGATGCGGGAGGGACAGATACGCAGTATTTT.